The 2 T cell receptor beta chains below were found in one sample sequenced in a study of T cells in Graves' hyperthyroidism and ophthalmopathy. Researchers took RNA transcripts and amplified the TCR beta CDR3 regions from them. The HTBI set primed first-round TCR CDR3 RT-PCR. TCRdb reprocessed the multiplex PCR reads with MiXCR, giving one entry per CDR3 protein. The sample lists approximately 690,000 distinct CDR3 sequences, roughly 15% occurring once. Sequencing was performed on blood. The receptors were sampled from a woman aged 45-60 years with Graves' ophthalmopathy.

This clonotype has ten or more counts. V gene TRBV5-1 combines with J gene TRBJ2-7; TRBD1 aligns across 7 bases. Germline V CDR1 and CDR2: SGHRS, YFSETQ. V was clipped by 0 bases and J by 3 bases; unmatched bases: 9. This CDR3 spans 16 amino acids. CDR3 sequence reads: CASSLAVRGPDYEQYF. CDR3 bases: TGCGCCAGCAGCTTGGCTGTGAGGGGGCCAGACTACGAGCAGTACTTC.

This clonotype was counted many times. The chain has TRBV28 and TRBJ2-1; unclear D gene. The germline V and J ends were trimmed by 6 bases and 7 bases, with 4 bases remaining between them. This CDR3 region has 10 residues. CDR1 MDHEN and CDR2 SYDVKM come from the germline V gene. The CDR3 here is CASSQNEQFF. The CDR3 coding sequence is TGTGCCAGCAGCCAAAATGAGCAGTTCTTC.